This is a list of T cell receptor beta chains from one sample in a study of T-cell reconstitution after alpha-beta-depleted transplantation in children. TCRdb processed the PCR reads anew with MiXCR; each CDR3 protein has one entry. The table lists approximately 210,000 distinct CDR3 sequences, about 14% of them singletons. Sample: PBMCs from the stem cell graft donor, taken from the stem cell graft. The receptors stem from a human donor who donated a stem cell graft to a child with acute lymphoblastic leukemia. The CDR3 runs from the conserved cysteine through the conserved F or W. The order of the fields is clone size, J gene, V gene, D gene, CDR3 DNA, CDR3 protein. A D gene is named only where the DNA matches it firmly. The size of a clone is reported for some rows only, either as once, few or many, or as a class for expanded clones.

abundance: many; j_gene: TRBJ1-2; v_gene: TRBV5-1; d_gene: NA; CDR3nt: TGCGCCAGCAGCTTGATTCCCGGTCCTACATATGGCTACACCTTC; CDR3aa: CASSLIPGPTYGYTF
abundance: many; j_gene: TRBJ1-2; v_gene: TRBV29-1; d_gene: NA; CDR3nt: TGCAGCGTTATTGGGGGCGCGGAATCCTTCTATGGCTACACCTTC; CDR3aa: CSVIGGAESFYGYTF
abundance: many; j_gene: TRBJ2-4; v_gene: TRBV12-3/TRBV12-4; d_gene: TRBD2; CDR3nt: TGTGCCAGCAGTGGGACTAGCGGGGCCAAAAACATTCAGTACTTC; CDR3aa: CASSGTSGAKNIQYF
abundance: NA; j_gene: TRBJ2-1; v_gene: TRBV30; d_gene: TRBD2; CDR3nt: TGTGCCTGGTCTAGCGGGTACAATGAGCAGTTCTTC; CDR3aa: CAWSSGYNEQFF
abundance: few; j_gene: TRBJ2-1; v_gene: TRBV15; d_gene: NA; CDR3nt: TGTGCCACCAGCAGAGATCACGGGACGTTTGCTAGGGATGAGCAGTTCTTC; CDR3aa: CATSRDHGTFARDEQFF
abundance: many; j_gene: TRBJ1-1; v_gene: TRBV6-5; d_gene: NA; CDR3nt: TGTGCCAGCAGTTACGGTGTACGGACTGAAGCTTTCTTT; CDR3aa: CASSYGVRTEAFF
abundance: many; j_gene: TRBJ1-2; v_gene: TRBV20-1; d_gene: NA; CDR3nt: TGCAGTGCTAGCTACGGGGGAGCTAACTATGGCTACACCTTC; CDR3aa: CSASYGGANYGYTF
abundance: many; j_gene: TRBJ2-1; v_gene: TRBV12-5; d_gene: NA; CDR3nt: TGTGCTAGTGGTTCCCTCTCCCGTGGGCTAAGACCCTACAATGAGCAGTTCTTC; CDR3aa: CASGSLSRGLRPYNEQFF
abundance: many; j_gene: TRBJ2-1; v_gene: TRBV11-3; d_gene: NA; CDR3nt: TGTGCCAGCAGCTCCTTTGACGATTGGAATGAGCAGTTCTTC; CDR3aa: CASSSFDDWNEQFF
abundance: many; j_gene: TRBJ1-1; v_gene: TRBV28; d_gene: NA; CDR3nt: TGTGCCAGCACCAGTCTACGTGTAGCTTTCTTT; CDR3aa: CASTSLRVAFF
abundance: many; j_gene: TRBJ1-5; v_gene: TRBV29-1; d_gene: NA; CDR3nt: TGCAGCGTTAAGACAGGAAATCAGCCCCAGCATTTT; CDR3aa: CSVKTGNQPQHF
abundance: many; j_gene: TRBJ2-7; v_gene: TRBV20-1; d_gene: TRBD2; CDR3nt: TGCAGTGCTGAGGGGAGCGGGAAAGGCTCCTACGAGCAGTACTTC; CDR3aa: CSAEGSGKGSYEQYF
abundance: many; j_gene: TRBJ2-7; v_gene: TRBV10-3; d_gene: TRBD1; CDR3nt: TGTGCCATCAGGACCACCGGGACAGGGTCCTACGAGCAGTACTTC; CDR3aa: CAIRTTGTGSYEQYF
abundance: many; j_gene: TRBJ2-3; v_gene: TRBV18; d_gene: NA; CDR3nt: TGTGCCAGCTCACCACCGGTGGCTTACACAGATACGCAGTATTTT; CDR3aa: CASSPPVAYTDTQYF
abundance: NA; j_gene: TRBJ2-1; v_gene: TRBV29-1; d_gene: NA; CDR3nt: TGCAGCGTTGGGGACTTGGGCCGAAATGAGCAGTTCTTC; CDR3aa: CSVGDLGRNEQFF
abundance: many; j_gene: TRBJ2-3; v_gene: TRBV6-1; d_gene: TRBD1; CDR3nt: TGTGCCAGCAGCCAAGCCTCACACAGGGGCCTCACAGATACGCAGTATTTT; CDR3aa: CASSQASHRGLTDTQYF
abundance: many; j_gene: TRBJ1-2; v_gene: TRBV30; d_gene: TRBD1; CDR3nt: TGTGCCTGGGAGGGGACAGGACTCTATGGCTACACCTTC; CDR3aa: CAWEGTGLYGYTF
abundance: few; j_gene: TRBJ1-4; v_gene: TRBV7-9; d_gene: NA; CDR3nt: TGTGCCAGCACCCTTACTCAGGGGCAGGGTGAAAAACTGTTTTTT; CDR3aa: CASTLTQGQGEKLFF
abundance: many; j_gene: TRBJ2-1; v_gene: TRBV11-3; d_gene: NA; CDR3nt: TGTGCCAGCAGCTTAGGACAGTCCTACAATGAGCAGTTCTTC; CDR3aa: CASSLGQSYNEQFF